This TCR beta chain is from a study of T cell repertoires in cytomegalovirus infection. Whole-study context: Indications of both CMV infection and matching HLA type were provided by public TCR beta signatures.

TCRdb re-analysed the reads in MiXCR, keeping a single row per CDR3 protein. The sample includes tens of thousands of distinct CDR3 sequences, approximately 22% of them seen just once. Study-level points and caveats: HLA-C-restricted CMV clonotypes gave the most frequent clonotype in two of eight donors. Based on cumulative public TCR beta family frequency, carriers of CMV plus the relevant HLA were identified.

The CDR3 has 15 residues. Germline V lookup: CDR1 SGHVS, CDR2 FNYEAQ. Trimming removed 5 bases at V and 0 bases at J, with 12 bases between. This clonotype was recorded many times. Its antigen is as yet unknown. What was sequenced was PBMCs, sequenced either directly or after in vitro stimulation (not recorded which). The receptor's source is a human donor in good health (CMV status not recorded). Some clones in this sample may be carry-over from other donors' samples. V usage is TRBV7-6 and J usage is TRBJ2-3; tentative D call: TRBD2 (6 bases). This CDR3 is CASSAQEGSTDTQYF. DNA of the CDR3: TGTGCCAGCAGCGCCCAGGAGGGGAGCACAGATACGCAGTATTTT.